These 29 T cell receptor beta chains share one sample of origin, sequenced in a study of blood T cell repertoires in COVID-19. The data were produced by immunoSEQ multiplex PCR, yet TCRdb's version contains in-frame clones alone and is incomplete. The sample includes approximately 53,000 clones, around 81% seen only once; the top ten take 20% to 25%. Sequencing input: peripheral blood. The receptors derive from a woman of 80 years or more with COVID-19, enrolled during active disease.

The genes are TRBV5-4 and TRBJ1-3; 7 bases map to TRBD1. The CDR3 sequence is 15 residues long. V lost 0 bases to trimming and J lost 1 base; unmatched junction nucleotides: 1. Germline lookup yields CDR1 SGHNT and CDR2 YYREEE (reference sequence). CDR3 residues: CASSLDRGSGNTIYF. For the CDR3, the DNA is TGTGCCAGCAGCTTGGACAGGGGATCTGGAAACACCATATATTTT.

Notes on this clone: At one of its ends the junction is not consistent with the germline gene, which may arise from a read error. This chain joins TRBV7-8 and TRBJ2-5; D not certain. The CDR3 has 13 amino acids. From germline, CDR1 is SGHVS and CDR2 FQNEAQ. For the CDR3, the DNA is TGTGCCAGCAGCTTATTTAACCAGGAGACCCAGTACTTC. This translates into CASSLFNQETQYF.

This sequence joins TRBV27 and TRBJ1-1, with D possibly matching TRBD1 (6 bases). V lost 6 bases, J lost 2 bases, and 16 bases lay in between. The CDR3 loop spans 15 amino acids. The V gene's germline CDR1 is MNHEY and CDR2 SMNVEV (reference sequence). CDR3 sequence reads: CASRVSTGVNTEAFF. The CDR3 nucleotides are TGTGCCAGCAGGGTTTCGACAGGAGTTAACACTGAAGCTTTCTTT.

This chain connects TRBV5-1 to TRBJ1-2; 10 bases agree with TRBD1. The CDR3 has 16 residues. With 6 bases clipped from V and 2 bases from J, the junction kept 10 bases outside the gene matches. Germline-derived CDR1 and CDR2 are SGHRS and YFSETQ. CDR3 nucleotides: TGCGCCAGCACGAAGCTGGGACAGGGGTTAAACTATGGCTACACCTTC. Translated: CASTKLGQGLNYGYTF.

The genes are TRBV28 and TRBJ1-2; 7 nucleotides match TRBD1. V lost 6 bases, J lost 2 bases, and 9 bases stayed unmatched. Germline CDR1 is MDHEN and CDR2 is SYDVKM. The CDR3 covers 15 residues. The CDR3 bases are TGTGCCAGCAGGGAGCCGGGACAGCAAAACTATGGCTACACCTTC. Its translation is CASREPGQQNYGYTF.

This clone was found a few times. The CDR3 nucleotides read TGTGCCAGCAGGGGGACAGGGTCATTCACTGGCTACACCTTC. This encodes CASRGTGSFTGYTF. This chain joins TRBV2 and TRBJ1-2; 9 positions agree with TRBD1. V lost 6 bases to trimming and J lost 7 bases; unmatched junction nucleotides: 9. This CDR3 contains 14 residues. In germline, CDR1 is SNHLY, CDR2 FYNNEI. The entire variable domain, with the rest obtained from reference TRBV2 and TRBJ1-2, is as follows: EPEVTQTPSHQVTQMGQEVILRCVPISNHLYFYWYRQILGQKVEFLVSFYNNEISEKSEIFDDQFSVERPDGSNFTLKIRSTKLEDSAMYFCASRGTGSFTGYTFGSGTRLTVV.

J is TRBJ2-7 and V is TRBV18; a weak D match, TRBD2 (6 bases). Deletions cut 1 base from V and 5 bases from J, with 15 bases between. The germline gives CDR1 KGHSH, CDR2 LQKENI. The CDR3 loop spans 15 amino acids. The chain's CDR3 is CASSPRTNGVDEQYF. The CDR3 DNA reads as TGTGCCAGCTCACCACGGACTAACGGGGTCGACGAGCAGTACTTC.

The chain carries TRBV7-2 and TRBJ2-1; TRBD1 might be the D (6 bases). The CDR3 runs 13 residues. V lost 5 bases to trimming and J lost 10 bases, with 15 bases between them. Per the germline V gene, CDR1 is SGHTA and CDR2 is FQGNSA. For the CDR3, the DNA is TGTGCCAGCAGCGGGGCCCTAAGGGGGGAGCAGTTCTTC. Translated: CASSGALRGEQFF.

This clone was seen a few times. CDR3 residues: CASSSPRFAGWMNTEAFF. The CDR3, as DNA: TGTGCCAGCAGTTCCCCCCGATTTGCAGGGTGGATGAACACTGAAGCTTTCTTT. The chain is built from TRBV27 and TRBJ1-1, with D perhaps matching TRBD1 (5 bases). Germline CDR1 reads MNHEY; CDR2 reads SMNVEV (reference sequence). Trimming took off 4 bases at V and 0 bases at J, with 21 bases between the two ends. CDR3 length equals 18 residues.

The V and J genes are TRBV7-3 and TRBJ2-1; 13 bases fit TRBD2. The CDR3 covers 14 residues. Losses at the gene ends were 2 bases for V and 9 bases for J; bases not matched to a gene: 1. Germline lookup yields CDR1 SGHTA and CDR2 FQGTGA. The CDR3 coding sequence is TGTGCCAGCAGCTTAGGACTAGCGGGAGTTGAGCAGTTCTTC. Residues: CASSLGLAGVEQFF.

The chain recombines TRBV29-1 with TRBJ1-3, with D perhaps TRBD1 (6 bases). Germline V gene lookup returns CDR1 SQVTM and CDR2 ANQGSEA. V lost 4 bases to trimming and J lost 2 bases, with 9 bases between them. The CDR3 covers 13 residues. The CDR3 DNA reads TGCAGCGTTGCGGACAGAACTGGAAACACCATATATTTT. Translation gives CSVADRTGNTIYF. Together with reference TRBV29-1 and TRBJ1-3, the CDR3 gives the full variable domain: SAVISQKPSRDICQRGTSLTIQCQVDSQVTMMFWYRQQPGQSLTLIATANQGSEATYESGFVIDKFPISRPNLTFSTLTVSNMSPEDSSIYLCSVADRTGNTIYFGEGSWLTVV.

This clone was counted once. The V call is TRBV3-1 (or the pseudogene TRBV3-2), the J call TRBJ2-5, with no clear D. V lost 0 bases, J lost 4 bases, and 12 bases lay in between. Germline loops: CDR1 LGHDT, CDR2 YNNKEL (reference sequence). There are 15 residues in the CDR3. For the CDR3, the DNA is TGTGCCAGCAGCCAAGATCCCCCTATTGGAGAGACCCAGTACTTC. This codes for CASSQDPPIGETQYF.

CDR3 nucleotides: TGTGCCAGCAGCCCAACTCGGTTGGAAGCTTTCTTT. This gives the protein CASSPTRLEAFF. The rearrangement joins TRBV16 to TRBJ1-1; D is ambiguous. The germline CDR1 and CDR2 sequences are KGHSY and FQNENV. Trimming pared 4 bases from V and 8 bases from J, leaving 11 bases between. The length of the CDR3 is 12 residues.

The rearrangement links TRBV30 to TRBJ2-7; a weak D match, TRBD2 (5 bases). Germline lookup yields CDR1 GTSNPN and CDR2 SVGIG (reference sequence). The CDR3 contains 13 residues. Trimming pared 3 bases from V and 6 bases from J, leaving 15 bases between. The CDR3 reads CAWRAPGLFEQYF. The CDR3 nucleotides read TGTGCCTGGAGGGCCCCCGGACTTTTCGAGCAGTACTTC.

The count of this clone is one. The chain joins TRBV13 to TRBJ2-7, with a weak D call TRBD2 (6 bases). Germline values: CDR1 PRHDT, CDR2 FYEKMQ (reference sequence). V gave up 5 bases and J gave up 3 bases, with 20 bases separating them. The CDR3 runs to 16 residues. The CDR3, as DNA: TGTGCCAGCAGCCCCAGCCGGGAGAAGGGTGGCTACGAGCAGTACTTC. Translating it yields CASSPSREKGGYEQYF.

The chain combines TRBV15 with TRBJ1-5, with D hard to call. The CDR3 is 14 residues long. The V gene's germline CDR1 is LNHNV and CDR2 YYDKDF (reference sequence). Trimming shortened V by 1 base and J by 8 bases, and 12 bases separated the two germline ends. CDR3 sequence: CATSRAPGVEPQHF. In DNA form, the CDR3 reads TGTGCCACCAGCAGAGCCCCGGGAGTGGAGCCCCAGCATTTT.

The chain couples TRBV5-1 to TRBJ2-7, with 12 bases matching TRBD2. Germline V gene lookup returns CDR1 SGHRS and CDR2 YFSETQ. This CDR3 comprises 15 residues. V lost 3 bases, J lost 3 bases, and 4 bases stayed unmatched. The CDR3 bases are TGCGCCAGCAGCTCGATACTAGCGGGAGGCTACGAGCAGTACTTC. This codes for CASSSILAGGYEQYF.

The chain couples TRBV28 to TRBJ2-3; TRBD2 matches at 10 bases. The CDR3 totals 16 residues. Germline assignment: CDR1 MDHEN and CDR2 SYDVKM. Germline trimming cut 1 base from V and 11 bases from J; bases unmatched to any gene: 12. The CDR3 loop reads CASSLSVAGGRREQYF. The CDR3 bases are TGTGCCAGCAGTTTATCGGTAGCGGGAGGCCGACGGGAGCAGTATTTT.

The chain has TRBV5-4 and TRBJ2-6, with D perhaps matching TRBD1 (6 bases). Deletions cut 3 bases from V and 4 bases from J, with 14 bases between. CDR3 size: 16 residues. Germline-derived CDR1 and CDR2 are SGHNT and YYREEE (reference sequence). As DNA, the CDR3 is TGTGCCAGCAGCTCGGCAGGGGCAGGCGGGGCCAACGTCCTGACTTTC. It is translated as CASSSAGAGGANVLTF.

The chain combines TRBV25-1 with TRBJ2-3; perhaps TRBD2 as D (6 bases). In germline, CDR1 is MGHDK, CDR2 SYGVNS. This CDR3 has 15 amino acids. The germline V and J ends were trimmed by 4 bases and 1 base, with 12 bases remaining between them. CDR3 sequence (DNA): TGTGCCAGCAGTGTCCCCGGGAGCCGCACAGATACGCAGTATTTT. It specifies CASSVPGSRTDTQYF.

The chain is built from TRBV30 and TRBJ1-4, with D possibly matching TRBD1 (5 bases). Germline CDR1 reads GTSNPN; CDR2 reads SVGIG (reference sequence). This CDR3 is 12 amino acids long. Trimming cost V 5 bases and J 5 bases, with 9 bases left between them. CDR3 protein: CAWGQGNEKLFF. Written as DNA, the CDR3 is TGTGCCTGGGGGCAGGGAAATGAAAAACTGTTTTTT.

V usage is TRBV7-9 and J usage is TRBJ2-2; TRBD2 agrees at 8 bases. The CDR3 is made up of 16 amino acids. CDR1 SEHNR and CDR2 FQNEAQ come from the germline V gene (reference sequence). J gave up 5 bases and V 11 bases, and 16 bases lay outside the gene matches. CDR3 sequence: CAAATTAGVRTGELFF. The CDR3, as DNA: TGTGCCGCCGCTACAACAGCGGGAGTGCGAACCGGGGAGCTGTTTTTT.

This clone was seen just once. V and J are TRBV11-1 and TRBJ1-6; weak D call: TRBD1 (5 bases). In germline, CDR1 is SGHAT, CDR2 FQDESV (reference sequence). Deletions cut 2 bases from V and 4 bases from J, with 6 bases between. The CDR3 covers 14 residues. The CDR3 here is CASSLRGYNSPLHF. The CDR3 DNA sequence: TGTGCCAGCAGCTTACGGGGGTATAATTCACCCCTCCACTTT.

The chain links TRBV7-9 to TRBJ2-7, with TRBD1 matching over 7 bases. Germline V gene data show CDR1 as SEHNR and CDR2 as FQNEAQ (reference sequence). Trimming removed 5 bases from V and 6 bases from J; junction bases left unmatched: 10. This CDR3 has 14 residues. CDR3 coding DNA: TGTGCCAGCAGCCTCGGGACAGCTTCGGTCGAGCAGTACTTC. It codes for CASSLGTASVEQYF.

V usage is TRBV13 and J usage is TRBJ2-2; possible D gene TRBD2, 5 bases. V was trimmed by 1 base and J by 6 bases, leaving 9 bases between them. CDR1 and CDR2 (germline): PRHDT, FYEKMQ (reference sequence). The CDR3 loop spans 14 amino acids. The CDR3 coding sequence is TGTGCCAGCAGCTTAGTCCTCGGGGCCGGGGAGCTGTTTTTT. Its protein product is CASSLVLGAGELFF.

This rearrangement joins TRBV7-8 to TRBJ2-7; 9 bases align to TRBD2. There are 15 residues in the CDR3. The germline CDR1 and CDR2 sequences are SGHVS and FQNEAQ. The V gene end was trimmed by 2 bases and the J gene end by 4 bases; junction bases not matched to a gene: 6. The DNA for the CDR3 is TGTGCCAGCAGCTTACTAGTTAGCGGGAGTTACGAGCAGTACTTC. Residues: CASSLLVSGSYEQYF.

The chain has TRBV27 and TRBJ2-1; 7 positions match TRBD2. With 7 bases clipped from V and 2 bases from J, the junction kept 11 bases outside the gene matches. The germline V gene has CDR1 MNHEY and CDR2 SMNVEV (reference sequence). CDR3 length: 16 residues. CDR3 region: CASTKGAGVTYNEQFF. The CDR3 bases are TGTGCCAGCACCAAAGGGGCGGGAGTAACCTACAATGAGCAGTTCTTC.

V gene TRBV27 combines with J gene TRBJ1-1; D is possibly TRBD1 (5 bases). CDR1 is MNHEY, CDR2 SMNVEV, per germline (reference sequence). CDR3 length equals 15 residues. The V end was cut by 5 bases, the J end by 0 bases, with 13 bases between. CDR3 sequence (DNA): TGTGCCAGCAGTAGAGTTCAGGGCCTGAACACTGAAGCTTTCTTT. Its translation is CASSRVQGLNTEAFF.

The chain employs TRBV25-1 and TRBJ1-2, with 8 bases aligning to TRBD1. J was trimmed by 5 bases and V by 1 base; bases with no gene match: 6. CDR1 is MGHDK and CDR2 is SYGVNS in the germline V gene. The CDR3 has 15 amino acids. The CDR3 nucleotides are TGTGCCAGCAGTGAATCTCAGGGGGCAAGATATGGCTACACCTTC. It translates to CASSESQGARYGYTF.